The 19 T cell receptor beta chains given below trace back to one sample, sequenced in a study of a mutant IDH1 vaccine in newly diagnosed glioma. The time point was: baseline, week 1 (first vaccination visit). Regarding treatment: pre-vaccination baseline after standard-of-care therapy. Here immunoSEQ multiplex PCR was the method, and the copy in TCRdb shows in-frame clones only, minus some. The table includes about 98,000 clones, 85% to 90% detected once. This specimen was PBMCs, taken from a glioma patient treated with radiotherapy, temozolomide or both. The origin of the receptors is a woman between 45 and 60 years old with glioma.

The chain links TRBV28 to TRBJ1-2, with 10 bases identical to TRBD1. Germline-derived CDR1 and CDR2 are MDHEN and SYDVKM. With V trimmed by 4 bases and J by 1 base, 6 bases remained unmatched. The CDR3 spans 16 residues. The CDR3 loop is CASSSPGQGLNYGYTF. In DNA, the CDR3 is TGTGCCAGCAGTTCCCCGGGACAGGGGCTTAACTATGGCTACACCTTC.

This chain joins TRBV11-2 and TRBJ2-6; 7 positions agree with TRBD2. Germline V lookup: CDR1 SGHAT, CDR2 FQNNGV. CDR3 length: 16 amino acids. V shed 5 bases, J shed 2 bases, and the junction held 6 bases outside the gene matches. The CDR3 is CASSPLAGAGANVLTF. The CDR3 DNA sequence: TGTGCCAGCAGCCCCTTGGCGGGAGCTGGGGCCAACGTCCTGACTTTC.

V usage is TRBV5-1 and J usage is TRBJ2-5; D gene uncertain. With 5 bases removed from V and 5 bases from J, the gap between germline ends came to 13 bases. The CDR3 is made up of 13 amino acids. CDR1 SGHRS and CDR2 YFSETQ come from the germline V gene. The CDR3 DNA is TGCGCCAGCAGGCCCGGACCATGGGAGACCCAGTACTTC. Translating gives CASRPGPWETQYF. The full variable domain, in which reference TRBV5-1 and TRBJ2-5 provide the parts outside the CDR3, is KAGVTQTPRYLIKTRGQQVTLSCSPISGHRSVSWYQQTPGQGLQFLFEYFSETQRNKGNFPGRFSGRQFSNSRSEMNVSTLELGDSALYLCASRPGPWETQYFGPGTRLLVL.

As regards this clone: At one end the junction does not follow the germline gene, possibly because of a read error. The chain has TRBV28 and TRBJ2-7; D might be TRBD1 (6 bases). Germline V gene lookup returns CDR1 MDHEN and CDR2 SYDVKM. CDR3 length equals 12 residues. For the CDR3, the DNA is TGTGCCAGCAGCGCACCACAGGGTTCGGCGCACTTC. Protein product: CASSAPQGSAHF.

The chain recombines TRBV9 with TRBJ2-7; 7 bases line up with TRBD1. Per germline, CDR1 SGDLS and CDR2 YYNGEE. This CDR3 is 14 amino acids long. V was clipped by 4 bases and J by 6 bases; unmatched bases: 10. CDR3 region: CASSPGQKISEQYF. Here the CDR3 DNA reads TGTGCCAGCAGCCCGGGACAGAAAATCTCCGAGCAGTACTTC.

V is TRBV5-1 and J is TRBJ2-7; TRBD2 matches at 8 bases. The trim removed 0 bases at V and 6 bases at J, leaving 11 bases unmatched. The germline V gene has CDR1 SGHRS and CDR2 YFSETQ. The CDR3 consists of 16 residues. CDR3 loop: CASSLALADDLGEQYF. Written as DNA, the CDR3 is TGCGCCAGCAGCTTGGCACTAGCGGACGATCTCGGCGAGCAGTACTTC.

V is TRBV5-5 and J is TRBJ2-1; no definite D call. Germline V CDR1 and CDR2: SGHKS, YYEKEE (reference sequence). Trimming removed 2 bases from V and 2 bases from J, with 11 bases in between. This CDR3 has 15 amino acids. The CDR3 DNA reads TGTGCCAGCAGCTTAACCAGTAGCCCCTACAATGAGCAGTTCTTC. Amino acid sequence: CASSLTSSPYNEQFF.

In the case of this clone: The same CDR3 also results from other DNA sequences found in this sample. This chain joins TRBV10-2 and TRBJ1-1; no reliable D call. The germline V and J ends were trimmed by 2 bases and 3 bases, with 1 base remaining between them. This CDR3 has 11 residues. Germline V gene sequence: CDR1 WSHSY, CDR2 SAAADI. The CDR3: CASSEDTEAFF. The CDR3 nucleotides are TGCGCCAGCAGTGAGGACACTGAAGCTTTCTTT.

This clone has only a few counts. The J gene is TRBJ2-3, the V gene TRBV5-1; 9 bases fit TRBD1. CDR3 length: 15 amino acids. Per the germline V gene, CDR1 is SGHRS and CDR2 is YFSETQ. Trimming at V came to 4 bases and at J to 6 bases, leaving 9 bases not matched to a gene. The CDR3 sequence: CASSTSGTGTDTQYF. The CDR3 DNA reads as TGCGCCAGCAGCACCTCGGGGACAGGGACCGATACGCAGTATTTT.

The chain links TRBV19 to TRBJ2-3; 10 nucleotides line up with TRBD2. Germline trimming cut 6 bases from V and 9 bases from J; bases unmatched to any gene: 3. Germline loops: CDR1 LNHDA, CDR2 SQIVND (reference sequence). This CDR3 region has 12 residues. The CDR3 DNA reads TGTGCCAGTAGGCTAGCGGGGGAAACGCAGTATTTT. This sequence encodes CASRLAGETQYF. Full variable domain (missing parts from reference TRBV19 and TRBJ2-3): DGGITQSPKYLFRKEGQNVTLSCEQNLNHDAMYWYRQDPGQGLRLIYYSQIVNDFQKGDIAEGYSVSREKKESFPLTVTSAQKNPTAFYLCASRLAGETQYFGPGTRLTVL.

In this sample, this clone turned up a few times. CDR3 coding DNA: TGTGCCAGCAGCTTAGGGCGGGGAAGCAATCAGCCCCAGCATTTT. The encoded protein is CASSLGRGSNQPQHF. The gene calls are TRBV13 and TRBJ1-5, with D hard to call. The CDR3 runs 15 residues. The germline V gene encodes CDR1 PRHDT and CDR2 FYEKMQ (reference sequence). With 0 bases removed from V and 1 base from J, the gap between germline ends came to 7 bases.

This chain's CDR3 is CSVGVPGEQYF. CDR3 DNA: TGCAGCGTCGGGGTGCCCGGCGAGCAGTACTTC. J is TRBJ2-5 and V is TRBV29-1, with D perhaps TRBD2 (5 bases). The J call may be in error: the DNA end matches TRBJ2-7 better. The CDR3 spans 11 residues. In germline, CDR1 is SQVTM, CDR2 ANQGSEA.

A few counts support this clone. The chain is built from TRBV5-4 and TRBJ2-7, with 7 positions matching TRBD1. CDR1 SGHNT and CDR2 YYREEE come from the germline V gene (reference sequence). The CDR3 runs 13 residues. V shed 1 base, J shed 4 bases, and the junction held 2 bases outside the gene matches. The CDR3 sequence is CASSLNRGYEQYF. In nucleotides, the CDR3 is TGTGCCAGCAGCTTGAACAGGGGATACGAGCAGTACTTC.

This clone occurred a few times. This sequence joins TRBV6-1 and TRBJ1-5; no reliable D call. Trimming left V 1 base short and J 4 bases short, with 8 bases between. Germline V gene data show CDR1 as MNHNS and CDR2 as SASEGT. The CDR3 is 14 residues long. The CDR3 protein is CASSEGPENQPQHF. The CDR3 region has the DNA TGTGCCAGCAGTGAAGGGCCGGAGAATCAGCCCCAGCATTTT.

The chain has TRBV9 and TRBJ2-7; D might be TRBD2 (6 bases). The germline V and J ends were trimmed by 4 bases and 7 bases, with 21 bases remaining between them. CDR3 length equals 15 residues. Germline V lookup: CDR1 SGDLS, CDR2 YYNGEE. The CDR3 protein is CASSQRGLALGEQYF. CDR3 DNA sequence: TGTGCCAGCAGCCAGAGGGGACTCGCCTTAGGAGAGCAGTACTTC.

This clone was seen just once. The gene calls are TRBV7-7 and TRBJ1-3; TRBD1 might be the D (5 bases). The CDR3 is made up of 12 amino acids. Germline V lookup: CDR1 SSHAT, CDR2 FNYEAQ (reference sequence). The CDR3 nucleotides read TGTGCTAGCCGCGGGACCGGAAACACCATATATTTT. Translation gives CASRGTGNTIYF.

The chain links TRBV7-8 to TRBJ2-1, with 7 bases lining up with TRBD2. Trimming cost V 3 bases and J 7 bases; bases outside gene matches: 9. CDR3 size: 15 residues. The germline CDR1 and CDR2 sequences are SGHVS and FQNEAQ. In nucleotides, the CDR3 is TGTGCCAGCAGCTTTGTTCCGGGGGGAGGGAATGAGCAGTTCTTC. As protein: CASSFVPGGGNEQFF. The whole variable domain, remainder taken from reference TRBV7-8 and TRBJ2-1, is GAGVSQSPRYKVAKRGQDVALRCDPISGHVSLFWYQQALGQGPEFLTYFQNEAQLDKSGLPSDRFFAERPEGSVSTLKIQRTQQEDSAVYLCASSFVPGGGNEQFFGPGTRLTVL.

The chain links TRBV7-6 to TRBJ2-7; TRBD2 might be the D (5 bases). Trimming removed 5 bases at V and 5 bases at J, with 13 bases between. This CDR3 region has 13 residues. Per the germline V gene, CDR1 is SGHVS and CDR2 is FNYEAQ. CDR3: CASSTTRIHEQYF. In DNA form, the CDR3 reads TGTGCCAGCAGCACAACTAGGATCCACGAGCAGTACTTC.

This chain links TRBV6-1 with TRBJ2-5; TRBD1 aligns across 7 bases. Per germline, CDR1 MNHNS and CDR2 SASEGT. V shed 6 bases and J 1 base; nucleotides not matched to a gene: 5. The CDR3 runs to 14 residues. The CDR3 DNA sequence: TGTGCCAGCAGCCTGACAGGGAGCCAAGAGACCCAGTACTTC. Amino acid sequence: CASSLTGSQETQYF.